These 22 T cell receptor beta chains were all obtained from the same sample, sequenced in a study of T cells in women clearing cervical HPV infection. Clones were sequenced by immunoSEQ multiplex PCR, and TCRdb holds only the in-frame ones, with some missing. Its table lists under 35,000 clones. Sequencing was performed on blood buffy coat. The receptors were gathered from a woman aged 18 to 75 with a cervical HPV16 infection that either progressed to CIN3+ or cleared (not recorded which).

Concerning this clone itself: The read ends 3 residues early relative to the CDR3; the germline J gene fills the gap. The chain employs TRBV5-1 and TRBJ2-1; a weak D match, TRBD2 (6 bases). CDR1 is SGHRS and CDR2 is YFSETQ in the germline V gene. This CDR3 is built from 14 residues. The V gene lost 4 bases and the J gene lost 0 bases, with 8 bases spanning the gap. The DNA read from the CDR3 is TGCGCCAGCAGCCGGGACTTCTCCTACAATGAG. This codes for CASSRDFSYNE. The full CDR3 protein reads CASSRDFSYNEQFF.

With respect to this clone: The read stops 3 residues short of the end of the CDR3; the missing end is completed from the germline J gene. The genes are TRBV7-2 and TRBJ1-1, with no clear D. In germline, CDR1 is SGHTA, CDR2 FQGNSA. There are 15 residues in the CDR3. The DNA read from the CDR3 is TGTGCCAGCAGCCCCAGGTCGGGAGGCCGGGGTAGG. It translates to CASSPRSGGRGR. The full CDR3 is CASSPRSGGRGRAFF.

As for this clone: The read comes to an end 3 residues before the CDR3 does, leaving the germline J gene to fill in the end. The chain has TRBV5-6 and TRBJ1-2; 7 bases are shared with TRBD1. J lost 1 base, V lost 6 bases, and 9 bases had no gene match. The germline V gene encodes CDR1 SGHDT and CDR2 YYEEEE. The CDR3 totals 15 residues. CDR3 in amino acids: CASTRVGQLNYGYTF. The sequenced CDR3 bases are TGTGCCAGCACCCGGGTGGGACAGCTTAACTATGGC.

On this clone: The CDR3 end is not reached by the read, which stops 3 residues before it; the germline J gene fills it in. The V and J genes are TRBV28 and TRBJ1-6, with D possibly being TRBD1 (5 bases). V lost 3 bases and J 9 bases, leaving 15 bases between the germline ends. The CDR3 runs 15 residues. CDR1 MDHEN and CDR2 SYDVKM come from the germline V gene. The CDR3 sequence is CASSLGGRVSSPLHF. The part of the CDR3 DNA that was read is TGTGCCAGCAGTTTGGGGGGGAGAGTTAGTTCACCC. Full variable domain (remainder filled in from reference TRBV28 and TRBJ1-6): DVKVTQSSRYLVKRTGEKVFLECVQDMDHENMFWYRQDPGLGLRLIYFSYDVKMKEKGDIPEGYSVSREKKERFSLILESASTNQTSMYLCASSLGGRVSSPLHFGNGTRLTVT.

Concerning this clone itself: The read terminates 3 residues ahead of where the CDR3 ends, so the germline J gene completes it. The rearrangement uses TRBV19 and TRBJ2-7; D is possibly TRBD1 (6 bases). The germline V and J ends were trimmed by 7 bases and 3 bases, with 13 bases remaining between them. The CDR3 contains 13 residues. The germline CDR1 and CDR2 sequences are LNHDA and SQIVND (reference sequence). Partial CDR3 DNA: TGTGCCAGTAACCCAGGACAGAGCTACGAG. It yields the protein CASNPGQSYE. The CDR3 as a whole reads CASNPGQSYEQYF.

About this clone itself: Read data end 3 residues before the CDR3 end; the end is taken from the germline J gene. The rearrangement joins TRBV5-1 to TRBJ2-7, with 10 bases that match TRBD1. J lost 0 bases, V lost 5 bases, and 5 bases had no gene match. Germline V gene lookup returns CDR1 SGHRS and CDR2 YFSETQ. CDR3 length equals 15 residues. CDR3 amino acids: CASRSGDRGSYEQYF. The part of the CDR3 DNA that was read is TGCGCCAGCAGATCCGGGGACAGGGGCTCCTACGAG. Full variable domain (remainder filled in from reference TRBV5-1 and TRBJ2-7): KAGVTQTPRYLIKTRGQQVTLSCSPISGHRSVSWYQQTPGQGLQFLFEYFSETQRNKGNFPGRFSGRQFSNSRSEMNVSTLELGDSALYLCASRSGDRGSYEQYFGPGTRLTVT.

A remark on this clone: The read finishes 3 residues shy of the CDR3 end, and the germline J gene is used to complete it. The chain uses TRBV4-1 and TRBJ2-1, with D possibly TRBD1 on 5 matching bases. V gave up 4 bases and J gave up 3 bases, with 22 bases separating them. The CDR3 contains 18 residues. Germline values: CDR1 MGHRA, CDR2 YSYEKL. CDR3 sequence: CASSRTASTEKYYNEQFF. The sequenced part of the CDR3 DNA is TGCGCCAGCAGCCGCACTGCCTCGACAGAAAAGTACTACAATGAG.

As concerns this clone: The CDR3 end falls 3 residues outside the read, so it is completed with the germline J gene. The gene calls are TRBV7-3 and TRBJ2-1, with 9 bases aligning to TRBD2. Germline-derived CDR1 and CDR2 are SGHTA and FQGTGA. V shed 3 bases, J shed 4 bases, and the junction held 4 bases outside the gene matches. The CDR3 consists of 15 residues. The CDR3 bases that were read are TGTGCCAGCAGCTTCCAACTAGCGGGTTACAATGAG. This sequence encodes CASSFQLAGYNE. The whole CDR3 protein is CASSFQLAGYNEQFF.

Worth noting for this clone: The observed sequence ends 3 residues before the CDR3 terminus, with the missing tail filled in from the germline J gene. V usage is TRBV7-2 and J usage is TRBJ1-1, with 7 bases lining up with TRBD1. This CDR3 is built from 14 residues. Germline lookup yields CDR1 SGHTA and CDR2 FQGNSA. V gave up 1 base and J gave up 4 bases; unmatched junction bases: 3. This CDR3 is CASSLDRGLTEAFF. The CDR3 bases that were read are TGTGCCAGCAGCTTAGACAGGGGACTCACTGAA.

Details on this clone: The read is 3 residues too short to cover the CDR3 end, so that end is filled in from the germline J gene. This chain connects TRBV28 to TRBJ2-7, with D possibly matching TRBD2 (5 bases). This CDR3 has 15 amino acids. Per the germline V gene, CDR1 is MDHEN and CDR2 is SYDVKM. Trimming left V 3 bases short and J 1 base short, with 13 bases between. CDR3 sequence reads: CASSFGLAPSYEQYF. The covered CDR3 bases are TGTGCCAGCAGTTTCGGTCTAGCACCTTCCTACGAG.

On this clone itself: The read terminates 3 residues before the CDR3 end, so the remaining end is supplied by the germline J gene. The J gene is TRBJ2-3, the V gene TRBV7-2, with D unresolved. The CDR3 runs 14 residues. From germline, CDR1 is SGHTA and CDR2 FQGNSA. CDR3 residues: CASSPNLGNQPQYF. The covered CDR3 bases are TGTGCCAGCAGCCCGAACCTGGGCAATCAGCCG.

To note about this clone: The missing CDR3 end, 3 residues past where the read stops, is filled in from the germline J gene. The chain links TRBV5-1 to TRBJ2-3; 8 bases map to TRBD2. After removal of 0 bases from V and 6 bases from J, the junction contained 3 bases not matched to a gene. Per the germline V gene, CDR1 is SGHRS and CDR2 is YFSETQ. This CDR3 contains 14 residues. This CDR3 is CASSLGTSRDTQYF. The part of the CDR3 DNA that was read is TGCGCCAGCAGCTTGGGGACTAGCCGGGATACG.

Of note for this clone: Coverage ceases 3 residues before the CDR3 finishes, and the germline J gene fills in the end. This chain uses TRBV20-1 with TRBJ2-1; tentative D call: TRBD2 (5 bases). V was trimmed by 5 bases and J by 5 bases, leaving 28 bases between them. This CDR3 comprises 18 residues. Germline V gives CDR1 DFQATT, CDR2 SNEGSKA (reference sequence). The CDR3 spells CSASLPTKTRKVNNEQFF. The sequenced part of the CDR3 DNA is TGCAGTGCTTCTCTACCTACCAAAACTAGAAAGGTCAACAATGAG.

Concerning this clone itself: The read ends 3 residues shy of where the CDR3 ends; the end is completed using the germline J gene. The V and J genes are TRBV7-3 and TRBJ2-7, with D unclear. CDR1 is SGHTA, CDR2 FQGTGA, per germline. The CDR3 covers 15 residues. V was clipped by 3 bases and J by 2 bases, with 14 bases between them. The CDR3 is CASSFRRPKTYEQYF. CDR3 DNA (partial): TGTGCCAGCAGCTTTAGGCGGCCCAAGACCTACGAG.

On this clone: Read sequence stops 3 residues before the CDR3 end, and the germline J gene provides the missing end. The chain employs TRBV20-1 and TRBJ2-7, with 9 bases lining up with TRBD1. The length of the CDR3 is 14 residues. The germline V gene encodes CDR1 DFQATT and CDR2 SNEGSKA (reference sequence). J gave up 2 bases and V 5 bases, and 7 bases lay outside the gene matches. CDR3 loop: CSARDRVYPYEQYF. The part of the CDR3 DNA that was read is TGCAGTGCTCGGGACAGGGTGTACCCCTACGAG.

A word on this clone: The read halts 3 residues ahead of the CDR3 end, with the missing end drawn from the germline J gene. The rearrangement uses TRBV20-1 and TRBJ2-1, with 8 nucleotides matching TRBD2. The CDR3 length is 12 residues. Germline V CDR1 and CDR2: DFQATT, SNEGSKA (reference sequence). After removal of 5 bases from V and 6 bases from J, the junction contained 3 bases not matched to a gene. The part of the CDR3 DNA that was read is TGCAGTGCTCAGCGGGAGTCCAATGAG. Protein sequence: CSAQRESNE. The full-length CDR3 reads as CSAQRESNEQFF.

As to this clone: Coverage ceases 3 residues before the CDR3 finishes, and the germline J gene fills in the end. J is TRBJ1-1 and V is TRBV2, with D perhaps TRBD1 (5 bases). Trimming took 7 bases from V and 4 from J, leaving 13 bases between them. Germline-derived CDR1 and CDR2 are SNHLY and FYNNEI. This CDR3 region has 13 residues. The CDR3 sequence: CASTEGIGTEAFF. CDR3 DNA (partial): TGTGCCAGCACGGAGGGGATAGGCACTGAA.

Remarks on this clone: The DNA ends 3 residues before the CDR3 does, and the rest of the CDR3 is filled in from the germline J gene. This chain joins TRBV2 and TRBJ2-3; TRBD1 matches at 10 bases. The V gene end was trimmed by 4 bases and the J gene end by 3 bases; junction bases not matched to a gene: 1. Germline V gives CDR1 SNHLY, CDR2 FYNNEI. The CDR3 runs 14 residues. The CDR3 sequence is CASSGQGATDTQYF. The part of the CDR3 DNA that was read is TGTGCCAGCAGTGGACAGGGGGCAACAGATACG. The complete variable domain, with remaining parts taken from reference TRBV2 and TRBJ2-3, reads EPEVTQTPSHQVTQMGQEVILRCVPISNHLYFYWYRQILGQKVEFLVSFYNNEISEKSEIFDDQFSVERPDGSNFTLKIRSTKLEDSAMYFCASSGQGATDTQYFGPGTRLTVL.

To note about this clone: The DNA ends 3 residues before the CDR3 does, and the rest of the CDR3 is filled in from the germline J gene. The chain combines TRBV5-1 with TRBJ2-5, with 15 bases identical to TRBD2. V trimming: 3 bases; J trimming: 2 bases; junction bases outside the gene matches: 2. CDR3 length: 16 amino acids. Germline CDR1 reads SGHRS; CDR2 reads YFSETQ. The covered CDR3 bases are TGCGCCAGCAGCTACGGACTAGCGGGAGGGCAAGAGACC. Translating it yields CASSYGLAGGQET. The CDR3, in full, reads CASSYGLAGGQETQYF.

Concerning this clone: The read stops 3 residues short of the end of the CDR3; the missing end is completed from the germline J gene. The chain carries TRBV2 and TRBJ2-2; the D is unclear. Germline CDR1 is SNHLY and CDR2 is FYNNEI. The CDR3 loop spans 13 amino acids. Trimming removed 1 base from V and 6 bases from J, with 6 bases in between. The CDR3 here is CASSEGLPGELFF. The covered CDR3 bases are TGTGCCAGCAGTGAAGGTCTCCCCGGGGAG.

As concerns this clone: From the germline J gene comes the end of the CDR3, since the read stops 3 residues before it. V usage is TRBV28 and J usage is TRBJ1-4, with D possibly being TRBD1 (6 bases). Germline values: CDR1 MDHEN, CDR2 SYDVKM. The CDR3 spans 13 residues. V lost 7 bases to trimming and J lost 6 bases, with 12 bases between them. The DNA read from the CDR3 is TGTGCCAGCATAAGGGGGGGCGATGAAAAA. Translating gives CASIRGGDEK. The entire CDR3 reads CASIRGGDEKLFF.

On this clone itself: Read data end 3 residues before the CDR3 end; the end is taken from the germline J gene. The V call is TRBV2, the J call TRBJ2-4, with a possible D match to TRBD2 (6 bases). V was shortened by 5 bases and J by 7 bases, with 12 bases between the two germline ends. This CDR3 is built from 13 residues. Germline CDR1 is SNHLY and CDR2 is FYNNEI. The covered CDR3 bases are TGTGCCAGCAGTTCGGACGGGGGTAACATT. Translated, it gives CASSSDGGNI. The full CDR3 sequence reads CASSSDGGNIQYF.